These 18 T cell receptor beta chains originate from one sample sequenced in a study of somatic mutations in cytotoxic T cells in rheumatoid arthritis. TCRdb's table, derived via immunoSEQ multiplex PCR, lists solely in-frame clones and lacks some. The sample shows 13,000 to 15,000 clones, approximately 69% of them seen only once. The specimen was CD8+ T cells sorted from blood. The receptors here all came from an adult with rheumatoid arthritis.

V usage is TRBV2 and J usage is TRBJ1-2; D may be TRBD1 (5 bases). CDR3 length equals 16 residues. Deletions cut 4 bases from V and 1 base from J, with 16 bases between. Germline V CDR1 and CDR2: SNHLY, FYNNEI. Written as DNA, the CDR3 is TGTGCCAGCAGTGGCAAAATGGGGGAGGTTAACTATGGCTACACCTTC. It encodes CASSGKMGEVNYGYTF.

This chain links TRBV5-4 with TRBJ1-2; maybe TRBD1 (6 bases). The V and J ends lost 4 bases and 8 bases respectively, with 15 bases between them. Germline CDR1 and CDR2: SGHNT and YYREEE (reference sequence). This CDR3 is 13 amino acids long. The CDR3 region is CASSKDSPIGYTF. As DNA, the CDR3 is TGTGCCAGCAGCAAGGACAGCCCCATCGGCTACACCTTC.

The chain joins TRBV6-1 to TRBJ1-4, with D unresolved. V was pared by 10 bases and J by 0 bases, with 12 bases between. The CDR3 has 14 residues. Germline V gene sequence: CDR1 MNHNS, CDR2 SASEGT. As DNA, the CDR3 is TGTGCCAACCAAGCGCACGCAACTAATGAAAAACTGTTTTTT. Its protein is CANQAHATNEKLFF.

This chain joins TRBV5-4 and TRBJ2-6; perhaps TRBD1 as D (6 bases). V was shortened by 6 bases and J by 2 bases, with 15 bases between the two germline ends. CDR1 and CDR2 (germline): SGHNT, YYREEE (reference sequence). The CDR3 totals 16 residues. CDR3 protein: CASNKRTVAGANVLTF. The CDR3 DNA reads TGTGCCAGCAACAAACGGACAGTAGCTGGGGCCAACGTCCTGACTTTC.

The rearrangement uses TRBV5-6 and TRBJ2-5, with D tentatively TRBD2 (5 bases). The CDR3 is 13 amino acids. From germline, CDR1 is SGHDT and CDR2 YYEEEE. The V gene lost 0 bases and the J gene lost 5 bases, with 8 bases spanning the gap. CDR3 loop: CASSLGGRETQYF. The CDR3 bases are TGTGCCAGCAGCTTGGGCGGGCGGGAGACCCAGTACTTC.

The J gene is TRBJ2-7, the V gene TRBV6-1, with D possibly being TRBD1 or TRBD2 (7 bases each). The V end lost 10 bases, the J end lost 2 bases, and 15 bases lay between the germline ends. CDR3 length: 13 residues. Germline lookup yields CDR1 MNHNS and CDR2 SASEGT. CDR3 sequence: CATQAGTAYEQYF. The CDR3 DNA follows: TGTGCCACTCAAGCGGGGACAGCCTACGAGCAGTACTTC.

This chain connects TRBV19 to TRBJ2-3; no reliable D call. CDR1 LNHDA and CDR2 SQIVND come from the germline V gene (reference sequence). The CDR3 has 14 amino acids. V was trimmed by 6 bases and J by 6 bases, leaving 16 bases between them. Here the CDR3 reads CASRGLAAADTQYF. As DNA, the CDR3 is TGTGCCAGTAGGGGGTTGGCCGCTGCGGATACGCAGTATTTT.

This clone was seen once. The chain employs TRBV29-1 and TRBJ1-2; the D gene is possibly TRBD1 (6 bases). This CDR3 has 14 residues. The germline V and J ends were trimmed by 4 bases and 3 bases, with 15 bases remaining between them. Germline values: CDR1 SQVTM, CDR2 ANQGSEA. The CDR3 spells CSVAPGDEDYGYTF. In DNA, the CDR3 is TGCAGCGTTGCCCCAGGGGATGAAGACTATGGCTACACCTTC.

The chain is built from TRBV2 and TRBJ2-1; 9 bases are shared with TRBD1. Germline CDR1 and CDR2: SNHLY and FYNNEI. The J segment lost 5 bases and the V segment lost 5 bases, leaving 4 bases of the junction unmatched. The CDR3 sequence is 14 residues long. CDR3 nucleotide sequence: TGTGCCAGCAGTCCCGGGACAGGGAACAATGAGCAGTTCTTC. Translating gives CASSPGTGNNEQFF.

The rearrangement links TRBV28 to TRBJ2-5, with TRBD2 as a possible D gene (6 bases). Near its end, the DNA agrees better with TRBJ2-7, so the J call may be wrong. This CDR3 contains 16 residues. Germline V gives CDR1 MDHEN, CDR2 SYDVKM. CDR3 sequence reads: CASSREWAGISYEQYF. DNA for the CDR3: TGTGCCAGCAGTCGGGAATGGGCGGGGATCTCCTACGAGCAGTACTTC.

The rearrangement links TRBV5-5 to TRBJ1-2, with TRBD1 identical over 12 bases. With V trimmed by 0 bases and J by 8 bases, 11 bases remained unmatched. This CDR3 has 17 residues. Per the germline V gene, CDR1 is SGHKS and CDR2 is YYEKEE (reference sequence). CDR3 residues: CASSLDYRGQGAPGYTF. The CDR3 nucleotides read TGTGCCAGCAGCTTGGATTATCGGGGACAGGGGGCGCCCGGCTACACCTTC.

This clone appeared once. The CDR3 sequence is CASSLGRGGLDTQYF. The CDR3 DNA follows: TGTGCCAGCAGCTTAGGGCGGGGGGGCCTGGATACGCAGTATTTT. The chain couples TRBV7-8 to TRBJ2-3; 9 bases align to TRBD2. The CDR3 consists of 15 residues. The J segment lost 6 bases and the V segment lost 1 base, leaving 5 bases of the junction unmatched. Germline CDR1 SGHVS, CDR2 FQNEAQ. Full variable domain (remainder filled in from reference TRBV7-8 and TRBJ2-3): GAGVSQSPRYKVAKRGQDVALRCDPISGHVSLFWYQQALGQGPEFLTYFQNEAQLDKSGLPSDRFFAERPEGSVSTLKIQRTQQEDSAVYLCASSLGRGGLDTQYFGPGTRLTVL.

This chain joins TRBV29-1 and TRBJ2-3, with 10 bases that match TRBD1. CDR1 is SQVTM and CDR2 is ANQGSEA in the germline V gene. CDR3 length: 16 residues. The J segment lost 5 bases and the V segment lost 5 bases, leaving 13 bases of the junction unmatched. CDR3 loop: CSVWGDRGREIDTQYF. The CDR3 DNA follows: TGCAGCGTTTGGGGCGACAGGGGGCGCGAGATAGATACGCAGTATTTT.

This clone was seen more than once but under ten times. The gene calls are TRBV28 and TRBJ1-1; D gene uncertain. Germline V lookup: CDR1 MDHEN, CDR2 SYDVKM. The germline V and J ends were trimmed by 5 bases and 0 bases, with 10 bases remaining between them. The CDR3 is 14 residues long. This CDR3 is CASSPGRVNTEAFF. DNA of the CDR3: TGTGCCAGCAGTCCCGGGAGGGTGAACACTGAAGCTTTCTTT.

The rearrangement uses TRBV28 and TRBJ2-3, with 11 bases fitting TRBD2. CDR1 MDHEN and CDR2 SYDVKM come from the germline V gene. V was pared by 1 base and J by 2 bases, with 20 bases of the junction left unmatched. This CDR3 spans 22 amino acids. CDR3 in DNA: TGTGCCAGCAGTTTATCAACTGGGTGGCTAGCGGGGGGCGGATCACACACAGATACGCAGTATTTT. Translation: CASSLSTGWLAGGGSHTDTQYF.

The CDR3 coding sequence is TGTGCCAGCGGTGAGACGGACAGGGGCTACGAGCAGTACTTC. As protein: CASGETDRGYEQYF. This chain connects TRBV7-8 to TRBJ2-7; 9 nucleotides align to TRBD1. V dropped 8 bases and J dropped 3; count of bases not matched to a gene: 8. From germline, CDR1 is SGHVS and CDR2 FQNEAQ. The CDR3 sequence is 14 residues long.

V gene TRBV7-8 combines with J gene TRBJ2-7, with 7 bases that match TRBD2. The trim removed 5 bases at V and 5 bases at J, leaving 12 bases unmatched. Germline V gives CDR1 SGHVS, CDR2 FQNEAQ. The CDR3 has 15 residues. The CDR3 nucleotides are TGTGCCAGCAGCCAGGGACCGGGAGGCTGGAACGAGCAGTACTTC. Encoded protein: CASSQGPGGWNEQYF.

This CDR3 is CASSNSMLLETQYF. The CDR3 DNA is TGTGCCAGCAGCAATTCAATGCTTCTAGAGACCCAGTACTTC. The V gene is TRBV11-2, the J gene TRBJ2-5; D unresolved. V shed 5 bases and J shed 4 bases, with 14 bases lying between them. This CDR3 has 14 residues. Germline V gene lookup returns CDR1 SGHAT and CDR2 FQNNGV.